A single sample gave rise to the 19 T cell receptor beta chains below, sequenced in a study of blood T cell repertoires in COVID-19 (dated by TCRdb to 2018 to 2020). Libraries were made using the immunoSEQ multiplex PCR assay. TCRdb mirrors the immuneACCESS table, restricted to in-frame sequences. Some clones are absent from its copies; in checked studies, under half trace to an unresolved V gene, and the reason for the others is unknown. This sample lists 55,000 to 70,000 clones; approximately 89% were detected once. About 6.3% of the sample is held by the ten biggest clonotypes. Specimen: peripheral blood. These receptors were collected from a man in his 60s with active or convalescent COVID-19.

This sequence joins TRBV7-9 and TRBJ1-6, with D unclear. V lost 1 base, J lost 1 base, and 8 bases lay in between. The CDR3 is 16 residues long. The germline V gene encodes CDR1 SEHNR and CDR2 FQNEAQ (reference sequence). CDR3 region: CASSLVSRSYNSPLHF. CDR3 bases: TGTGCCAGCAGCTTAGTTTCCCGTTCCTATAATTCACCCCTCCACTTT.

This chain joins TRBV10-1 and TRBJ1-1; D not certain. Trimming took off 9 bases at V and 5 bases at J, with 19 bases between the two ends. CDR1 and CDR2 from the germline V gene are WNHNN and SYGVQD (reference sequence). The CDR3 runs to 14 residues. CDR3 region: CASKPSDLGTEAFF. The DNA of the CDR3 is TGCGCCAGTAAACCTTCCGACTTGGGTACTGAAGCTTTCTTT.

The chain combines TRBV2 with TRBJ2-7, with 7 bases fitting TRBD1. Per germline, CDR1 SNHLY and CDR2 FYNNEI. This CDR3 contains 13 residues. V shed 4 bases and J 7 bases; nucleotides not matched to a gene: 7. CDR3 coding DNA: TGTGCCAGCAGTGTCCGGGACAGAGTAGAGCAGTACTTC. Its translation is CASSVRDRVEQYF.

The rearrangement uses TRBV7-6 and TRBJ1-5; 8 bases are a match to TRBD1. Germline trimming cut 3 bases from V and 3 bases from J; bases unmatched to any gene: 4. Per the germline V gene, CDR1 is SGHVS and CDR2 is FNYEAQ. CDR3 length: 15 amino acids. For the CDR3, the DNA is TGTGCCAGCAGCTTGACCCAGGGGGCCAATCAGCCCCAGCATTTT. Translating gives CASSLTQGANQPQHF.

V usage is TRBV2 and J usage is TRBJ2-7; 9 nucleotides agree with TRBD1. V shed 4 bases and J 5 bases; nucleotides not matched to a gene: 9. Per germline, CDR1 SNHLY and CDR2 FYNNEI. The CDR3 is made up of 15 amino acids. CDR3 in DNA: TGTGCCAGCAGTGTGGGGACAGGGAGAATCCACGAGCAGTACTTC. This encodes CASSVGTGRIHEQYF.

V usage is TRBV11-2 and J usage is TRBJ2-7; 10 nucleotides align to TRBD2. Germline V CDR1 and CDR2: SGHAT, FQNNGV. V gave up 5 bases and J gave up 7 bases; unmatched junction bases: 14. The CDR3 length is 16 residues. CDR3 amino acids: CASSLTSGDPLWEQYF. The CDR3 DNA reads as TGTGCCAGCAGCCTCACTAGCGGGGACCCTCTTTGGGAGCAGTACTTC.

The chain couples TRBV5-8 to TRBJ1-2, with TRBD1 as a possible D gene (6 bases). CDR1 SGHTS and CDR2 YDEGEE come from the germline V gene. Trimming shortened V by 5 bases and J by 4 bases, and 15 bases separated the two germline ends. This CDR3 has 14 residues. CDR3 DNA sequence: TGTGCCAGCAGTTATATGGGACACCCCTATGGCTACACCTTC. This translates into CASSYMGHPYGYTF.

The count of this clone is one. The rearrangement uses TRBV9 and TRBJ1-2; maybe TRBD1 (6 bases). V shed 4 bases and J shed 7 bases, with 17 bases lying between them. CDR3 size: 14 residues. The germline CDR1 and CDR2 sequences are SGDLS and YYNGEE. CDR3 protein: CASSPQQGVGGYTF. CDR3 nucleotides: TGTGCCAGCAGCCCACAACAGGGAGTGGGTGGCTACACCTTC.

This chain links TRBV6-5 with TRBJ1-2; D uncertain. This CDR3 has 14 amino acids. Germline V CDR1 and CDR2: MNHEY, SVGAGI. Trimming cost V 0 bases and J 1 base, with 6 bases left between them. In DNA form, the CDR3 reads TGTGCCAGCAGTTACTCCTCCTTTAACTATGGCTACACCTTC. Translating it yields CASSYSSFNYGYTF.

The chain has TRBV27 and TRBJ1-2; 9 nucleotides match TRBD1. V gave up 4 bases and J gave up 8 bases; unmatched junction bases: 8. Per germline, CDR1 MNHEY and CDR2 SMNVEV (reference sequence). The CDR3 is 14 residues long. DNA for the CDR3: TGTGCCAGCAGTTCTCTAGGACAGGGGCTAGGCTACACCTTC. Its protein is CASSSLGQGLGYTF.

The genes are TRBV7-7 and TRBJ2-2; possible D gene TRBD1, 6 bases. The CDR3 runs to 16 residues. Trimming took 4 bases from V and 3 from J, leaving 15 bases between them. Germline CDR1 is SSHAT and CDR2 is FNYEAQ (reference sequence). The CDR3 DNA reads TGTGCCAGCAGCTCCGACAGGATGGTTGACACCGGGGAGCTGTTTTTT. Its protein product is CASSSDRMVDTGELFF.

The chain links TRBV5-6 to TRBJ2-3, with TRBD1 as a possible D gene (5 bases). The V gene's germline CDR1 is SGHDT and CDR2 YYEEEE. The CDR3 is 15 residues long. V lost 3 bases and J lost 5, with 16 bases in between. The CDR3 region is CASSSGHSYGDTQYF. In DNA, the CDR3 is TGTGCCAGCAGCTCCGGACACAGCTACGGAGATACGCAGTATTTT.

The chain employs TRBV18 and TRBJ1-2; maybe TRBD1 (5 bases). Trimming took 1 base from V and 6 from J, leaving 15 bases between them. The CDR3 consists of 15 residues. Germline CDR1 KGHSH, CDR2 LQKENI. The CDR3 DNA reads TGTGCCAGCTCACCACTGGGGCAGGTCAGAGATGGCTACACCTTC. Translating gives CASSPLGQVRDGYTF.

The J gene is TRBJ2-7, the V gene TRBV2, with D possibly matching TRBD2 (6 bases). V lost 6 bases and J 2 bases, leaving 14 bases between the germline ends. Germline V gene lookup returns CDR1 SNHLY and CDR2 FYNNEI. The CDR3 has 14 residues. CDR3 sequence (DNA): TGTGCCAGCAGGACTAGGACTGATACCTACGAGCAGTACTTC. Amino acid sequence: CASRTRTDTYEQYF.

The chain recombines TRBV5-6 with TRBJ2-6; perhaps TRBD1 as D (6 bases). The V and J ends lost 0 bases and 0 bases respectively, with 10 bases between them. Germline V lookup: CDR1 SGHDT, CDR2 YYEEEE. This CDR3 has 17 residues. CDR3 bases: TGTGCCAGCAGCTTGGGACAGGCTATCTCTGGGGCCAACGTCCTGACTTTC. Translation gives CASSLGQAISGANVLTF.

The chain employs TRBV1 and TRBJ1-1; the D call of TRBD1 is as the table states it, not checked on the DNA. TRBV1 is a known pseudogene. The CDR3 has 9 amino acids. The CDR3 loop is CTQITEAFF. In nucleotides, the CDR3 is TGCACCCAGATCACTGAAGCTTTCTTT.

This chain joins TRBV7-9 and TRBJ2-7; 9 nucleotides line up with TRBD2. This CDR3 is 17 amino acids long. In germline, CDR1 is SEHNR, CDR2 FQNEAQ (reference sequence). The V segment lost 1 base and the J segment 1 base; nucleotides outside the gene matches: 8. CDR3 amino acids: CASSLVRLAVNSYEQYF. The CDR3, as DNA: TGTGCCAGCAGCTTAGTCCGACTAGCGGTCAATTCCTACGAGCAGTACTTC.

The gene calls are TRBV19 and TRBJ1-5; a possible D gene is TRBD1 (6 bases). This CDR3 is built from 15 residues. Germline CDR1 and CDR2: LNHDA and SQIVND (reference sequence). The V and J ends lost 3 bases and 5 bases respectively, with 14 bases between them. The CDR3 bases are TGTGCCAGTAGTATGGTAGACAGGAAATATCAGCCCCAGCATTTT. Residues: CASSMVDRKYQPQHF.

The DNA for the CDR3 is TGTGCCAGCAGTGAAGTTTGGGCAGGGGCCAGCTCTGGGGCCAACGTCCTGACTTTC. The encoded protein is CASSEVWAGASSGANVLTF. The gene calls are TRBV6-1 and TRBJ2-6; D might be TRBD1 (6 bases). Between the trimmed V and J ends, which lost 1 base and 0 bases, there was a span of 16 bases. CDR3 size: 19 residues. Germline CDR1 is MNHNS and CDR2 is SASEGT.